The entry below describes one T cell receptor (beta chain). What it binds is unknown. The junction shows a germline mismatch at one end, possibly a read error. The CDR3 has 15 amino acids. CDR1 is KGHSH and CDR2 is LQKENI in the germline V gene. The data stem from a study of read filtering for tumor transcriptome and immune sequencing. Study background: By R-ISS, stages I, II and III held about 8, 15 and 7 patients. Whole-transcriptome libraries were prepared after DNase treatment.

Study outcomes and limitations: Even smaller IR-seq throughput identified most shared clonotypes.

This library used approximately 370 ng RNA and molecular barcoded adaptors spanning alpha/delta and beta/gamma chains. TCRdb analysed the reads with MiXCR anew, one entry per CDR3 protein. The sample lists approximately 37,000 distinct CDR3 sequences; 12% to 15% were seen once. At the time of active disease, bone marrow was collected from every patient. The source is a donor at least 40 years old with multiple myeloma. The rearrangement joins TRBV18 to TRBJ2-1, with 9 bases aligning to TRBD1. The sequencing sample was made of a population of CD138-negative cells sorted from bone marrow. The CDR3 coding sequence is TGTGCAAGCTCGTCCGCGACAGGGGGTTACAATGAGCAGTTCTTC. Residues: CASSSATGGYNEQFF.